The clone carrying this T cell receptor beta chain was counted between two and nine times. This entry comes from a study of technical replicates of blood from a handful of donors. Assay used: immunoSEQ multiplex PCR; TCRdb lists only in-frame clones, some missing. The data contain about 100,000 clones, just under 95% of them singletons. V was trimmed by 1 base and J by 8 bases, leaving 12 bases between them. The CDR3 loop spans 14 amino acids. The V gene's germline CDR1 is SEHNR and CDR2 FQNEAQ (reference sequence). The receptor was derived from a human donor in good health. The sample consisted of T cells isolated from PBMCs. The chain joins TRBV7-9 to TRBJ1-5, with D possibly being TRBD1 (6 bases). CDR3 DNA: TGTGCCAGCAGCTTAGACGCAGGGGATGAGCCCCAGCATTTT. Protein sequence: CASSLDAGDEPQHF.